What follows are 21 T cell receptor beta chains derived from one specimen sequenced in a study of cytomegalovirus exposure and HLA in healthy donors. The PCR ran on 60 Vbeta and 13 Jbeta primers. Method: immunoSEQ multiplex PCR; TCRdb's copy keeps in-frame clones and lacks some. The table shows approximately 150,000 clones, with approximately 80% occurring only once. What was sequenced was PBMCs. The receptors were gathered from a woman in her 30s in good health and CMV-seropositive.

The chain links TRBV10-3 to TRBJ1-6; 7 nucleotides match TRBD1. Germline values: CDR1 ENHRY, CDR2 SYGVKD. V gave up 3 bases and J gave up 2 bases; unmatched junction bases: 1. CDR3 length: 15 residues. The DNA for the CDR3 is TGTGCCATCAGTGACAGGGGGGCCTATAATTCACCCCTCCACTTT. Encoded protein: CAISDRGAYNSPLHF.

The gene calls are TRBV7-2 and TRBJ1-2; tentative D call: TRBD1 (5 bases). V was clipped by 4 bases and J by 4 bases, with 13 bases between them. Germline loops: CDR1 SGHTA, CDR2 FQGNSA. The CDR3 is 14 residues long. Here the CDR3 DNA reads TGTGCCAGCAGCTCAGAGACAGTGAGCTATGGCTACACCTTC. Its protein is CASSSETVSYGYTF.

The chain carries TRBV5-6 and TRBJ1-3; 8 nucleotides align to TRBD1. Germline V gives CDR1 SGHDT, CDR2 YYEEEE. The ends lost 4 bases at V and 9 bases at J; junction bases unmatched: 6. The CDR3 runs to 13 residues. For the CDR3, the DNA is TGTGCCAGCAGCGTCACAGGGGGAGGCACCATATATTTT. This sequence encodes CASSVTGGGTIYF.

This clone was seen just once. The chain is built from TRBV4-2 and TRBJ1-5; D gene unclear. The CDR3 extends over 13 amino acids. Between the trimmed V and J ends, which lost 0 bases and 5 bases, there was a span of 5 bases. CDR1 LGHNA and CDR2 YNFKEQ come from the germline V gene. CDR3 amino acids: CASSQESDQPQHF. For the CDR3, the DNA is TGTGCCAGCAGCCAAGAGAGCGATCAGCCCCAGCATTTT.

The V call is TRBV4-1, the J call TRBJ2-5, with 11 bases aligning to TRBD2. V lost 3 bases, J lost 2 bases, and 2 bases stayed unmatched. Germline lookup yields CDR1 MGHRA and CDR2 YSYEKL. The CDR3 is 15 residues long. The CDR3 sequence is CASSHGTSGQETQYF. CDR3 DNA sequence: TGCGCCAGCAGCCATGGGACTAGCGGACAAGAGACCCAGTACTTC.

The gene calls are TRBV9 and TRBJ2-1, with D unclear. Per germline, CDR1 SGDLS and CDR2 YYNGEE. The CDR3 has 13 amino acids. Trimming shortened V by 0 bases and J by 6 bases, and 7 bases separated the two germline ends. CDR3 bases: TGTGCCAGCAGCGTAGGTTCCATCAATGAGCAGTTCTTC. This gives the protein CASSVGSINEQFF.

The chain carries TRBV7-2 and TRBJ2-7; no clear D. CDR1 is SGHTA, CDR2 FQGNSA, per germline. V dropped 3 bases and J dropped 0 bases, with 9 bases sitting between them. The length of the CDR3 is 14 residues. The CDR3 here is CASSLGLLSYEQYF. The CDR3 coding sequence is TGTGCCAGCAGCTTGGGCCTCCTCTCCTACGAGCAGTACTTC.

The V gene is TRBV5-4, the J gene TRBJ2-2, with 12 bases lining up with TRBD2. The CDR3 spans 18 residues. The V and J ends lost 0 bases and 6 bases, in that order; junction bases with no gene match: 9. Germline V gives CDR1 SGHNT, CDR2 YYREEE (reference sequence). The CDR3 DNA reads as TGTGCCAGCAGCTTGGCCCCCACTAGCGGGGGGATGTCCGGGGAGCTGTTTTTT. Amino acids: CASSLAPTSGGMSGELFF.

The V call is TRBV5-5, the J call TRBJ2-1; a possible D gene is TRBD1 (6 bases). V was pared by 1 base and J by 6 bases, with 11 bases between. The CDR3 is 14 amino acids. Germline CDR1 is SGHKS and CDR2 is YYEKEE (reference sequence). CDR3 DNA: TGTGCCAGCAGCTTGTACAGGGCCTTCAATGAGCAGTTCTTC. It specifies CASSLYRAFNEQFF. Full variable domain (missing parts from reference TRBV5-5 and TRBJ2-1): DAGVTQSPTHLIKTRGQQVTLRCSPISGHKSVSWYQQVLGQGPQFIFQYYEKEERGRGNFPDRFSARQFPNYSSELNVNALLLGDSALYLCASSLYRAFNEQFFGPGTRLTVL.

The chain couples TRBV6-5 to TRBJ2-3; a possible D gene is TRBD2 (5 bases). The CDR3 is 15 residues long. Germline V gives CDR1 MNHEY, CDR2 SVGAGI. Trimming shortened V by 6 bases and J by 6 bases, and 19 bases separated the two germline ends. The CDR3 reads CASSRSGSRGDTQYF. CDR3 nucleotides: TGTGCCAGCAGCAGGTCTGGGAGCCGTGGGGATACGCAGTATTTT.

This clone has only a few counts. CDR3: CASSSGVGQGEKLFF. In nucleotides, the CDR3 is TGCGCCAGCAGCTCGGGAGTGGGCCAAGGGGAAAAACTGTTTTTT. The chain employs TRBV5-1 and TRBJ1-4; no clear D gene. The CDR3 has 15 residues. The germline V and J ends were trimmed by 3 bases and 8 bases, with 17 bases remaining between them. Germline-derived CDR1 and CDR2 are SGHRS and YFSETQ.

As to this clone: The sample has other DNA sequences that encode this CDR3 too. The rearrangement joins TRBV10-3 to TRBJ1-5; D is possibly TRBD1 (5 bases). Germline-derived CDR1 and CDR2 are ENHRY and SYGVKD. V lost 0 bases, J lost 2 bases, and 5 bases lay in between. The CDR3 loop spans 14 amino acids. In nucleotides, the CDR3 is TGTGCCATCAGTGAGTCAGGGGGCAATCAGCCCCAGCATTTT. It yields the protein CAISESGGNQPQHF.

This chain joins TRBV5-1 and TRBJ2-3; 11 nucleotides agree with TRBD1. The germline gives CDR1 SGHRS, CDR2 YFSETQ. The CDR3 has 15 residues. Trimming at V came to 4 bases and at J to 5 bases, leaving 6 bases not matched to a gene. CDR3 nucleotides: TGCGCCAGCAGCGGATCCGGGACAGGGGGAGATACGCAGTATTTT. This translates into CASSGSGTGGDTQYF.

J is TRBJ2-7 and V is TRBV7-8; maybe TRBD2 (6 bases). V was trimmed by 1 base and J by 1 base, leaving 11 bases between them. Germline values: CDR1 SGHVS, CDR2 FQNEAQ. CDR3 size: 15 residues. The CDR3 reads CASSLGEVLSYEQYF. In DNA form, the CDR3 reads TGTGCCAGCAGCTTAGGGGAGGTCCTATCCTACGAGCAGTACTTC.

The chain recombines TRBV15 with TRBJ2-6; D might be TRBD2 (5 bases). The CDR3 sequence is 16 residues long. The germline V and J ends were trimmed by 4 bases and 0 bases, with 10 bases remaining between them. The V gene's germline CDR1 is LNHNV and CDR2 YYDKDF (reference sequence). The CDR3 sequence is CATSIDYISGANVLTF. CDR3 DNA sequence: TGTGCCACCAGCATCGACTACATCTCTGGGGCCAACGTCCTGACTTTC.

The CDR3: CASRRTAPYEQYF. CDR3 sequence (DNA): TGTGCCAGCAGGAGGACAGCTCCCTACGAGCAGTACTTC. The chain recombines TRBV2 with TRBJ2-7; D perhaps matches TRBD1 (6 bases). The CDR3 runs to 13 residues. Germline V lookup: CDR1 SNHLY, CDR2 FYNNEI. V was clipped by 6 bases and J by 2 bases, with 11 bases between them. The variable domain in full, completed from reference TRBV2 and TRBJ2-7, reads EPEVTQTPSHQVTQMGQEVILRCVPISNHLYFYWYRQILGQKVEFLVSFYNNEISEKSEIFDDQFSVERPDGSNFTLKIRSTKLEDSAMYFCASRRTAPYEQYFGPGTRLTVT.

This clone was seen once. The chain uses TRBV7-9 and TRBJ1-6, with no clear D. V lost 2 bases, J lost 0 bases, and 11 bases lay in between. CDR1 is SEHNR and CDR2 is FQNEAQ in the germline V gene (reference sequence). This CDR3 has 17 amino acids. CDR3 nucleotides: TGTGCCAGCAGCTTAACCATTGTCAGCTCCTATAATTCACCCCTCCACTTT. It is translated as CASSLTIVSSYNSPLHF.

The chain links TRBV6-6 to TRBJ1-5; a weak D match, TRBD1 (6 bases). The V and J ends lost 6 bases and 0 bases respectively, with 12 bases between them. There are 15 residues in the CDR3. From germline, CDR1 is MNHNY and CDR2 SVGAGI (reference sequence). CDR3 sequence: CASREQGFSNQPQHF. Here the CDR3 DNA reads TGTGCCAGCAGGGAACAGGGCTTTAGCAATCAGCCCCAGCATTTT.

This chain uses TRBV11-2 with TRBJ2-2, with 7 nucleotides matching TRBD2. From germline, CDR1 is SGHAT and CDR2 FQNNGV. CDR3 length: 15 residues. V lost 1 base to trimming and J lost 6 bases; unmatched junction nucleotides: 5. CDR3 DNA sequence: TGTGCCAGCAGCTTAGTCGGGGGGACGGCCGGGGAGCTGTTTTTT. It specifies CASSLVGGTAGELFF.

V and J are TRBV14 and TRBJ2-7; 7 nucleotides line up with TRBD1. Germline assignment: CDR1 SGHDN and CDR2 FVKESK. Trimming cost V 3 bases and J 1 base; bases outside gene matches: 6. The CDR3 covers 15 residues. For the CDR3, the DNA is TGTGCCAGCAGCCACGCCGACAGGGTGTCCTACGAGCAGTACTTC. It specifies CASSHADRVSYEQYF.

The rearrangement uses TRBV6-5 and TRBJ1-1; the match to TRBD1 covers 7 bases. V was clipped by 7 bases and J by 0 bases; unmatched bases: 8. The CDR3 totals 15 residues. Germline CDR1 and CDR2: MNHEY and SVGAGI. The CDR3 DNA reads TGTGCCAGCAACCCCTACAGGGGCCTGAACACTGAAGCTTTCTTT. Translation gives CASNPYRGLNTEAFF.